This paragraph covers one T cell receptor (beta chain) sequence. Antigen unknown. The entry originates in a study of cytomegalovirus exposure and HLA in healthy donors. Across the whole study: A prior analysis found roughly 100 million unique TCR beta sequences from around 190 million T cells. Points from the study as a whole: Most of the TCR beta V segments (in an earlier analysis) were productive either about 87% or about 30% of the time. Later on, a genetic analysis was performed. It linked a missense variant in DCLRE1C with V- and J-gene trimming of TCR beta.

This CDR3 contains 14 residues. Germline V gene sequence: CDR1 SGHAT, CDR2 FQNNGV. V lost 5 bases and J 7 bases, leaving 17 bases between the germline ends. It was with 60 Vbeta and 13 Jbeta primers that the PCR ran. Under the authors' procedure: Later work found 65 million to 100 million unique TCR beta chains, with some 11 million shared. This table comes from immunoSEQ multiplex PCR, and its TCRdb copy is limited to in-frame clones, with some not included. The V and J calls and clone size are taken from that table; D and trimming were inferred from the DNA. The repertoire shows about 120,000 clones; the top ten hold roughly 3.5%.

Input material: PBMCs. The TCR originated in a man younger than 30 in good health and CMV-seronegative. V usage is TRBV11-2 and J usage is TRBJ1-2, with D perhaps TRBD1 (6 bases). This chain's CDR3 is CASSGYTGRPGYTF. The CDR3 region has the DNA TGTGCCAGCAGCGGATATACAGGGCGACCTGGCTACACCTTC.